The 4 T cell receptor beta chains below were found in one sample sequenced in a study of blood T cell repertoires in COVID-19. Produced via immunoSEQ multiplex PCR; TCRdb's table is partial and in-frame only. The sample includes approximately 210,000 clones, about 90% of them seen just once. Sequencing was done on a sample of peripheral blood. All receptors derive from a man aged 40-49 years with active or convalescent COVID-19.

The chain joins TRBV27 to TRBJ2-7; TRBD2 matches 7 bases. This CDR3 contains 15 residues. Germline loops: CDR1 MNHEY, CDR2 SMNVEV (reference sequence). Trimming removed 3 bases from V and 6 bases from J; junction bases left unmatched: 11. CDR3 sequence reads: CASSFRSGSGSEQYF. The CDR3 coding sequence is TGTGCCAGCAGTTTTCGTAGCGGGTCCGGTAGCGAGCAGTACTTC.

The chain uses TRBV10-3 and TRBJ1-4; 7 positions agree with TRBD1. Germline assignment: CDR1 ENHRY and CDR2 SYGVKD. The V gene end was trimmed by 9 bases and the J gene end by 5 bases; junction bases not matched to a gene: 6. The CDR3 runs 13 residues. The CDR3 DNA sequence: TGTGCCATAGCCCGGGACAGCAATGAAAAACTGTTTTTT. This translates into CAIARDSNEKLFF.

The rearrangement joins TRBV30 to TRBJ2-7; TRBD2 aligns across 7 bases. The V segment lost 0 bases and the J segment 2 bases; nucleotides outside the gene matches: 7. This CDR3 has 15 residues. Germline CDR1 reads GTSNPN; CDR2 reads SVGIG (reference sequence). The CDR3 protein is CAWSVLAGGAYEQYF. CDR3 nucleotides: TGTGCCTGGAGTGTATTAGCGGGTGGGGCCTACGAGCAGTACTTC.

The rearrangement links TRBV7-6 to TRBJ2-5, with 8 bases identical to TRBD2. V was clipped by 0 bases and J by 4 bases; unmatched bases: 4. Germline V gives CDR1 SGHVS, CDR2 FNYEAQ. The CDR3 totals 15 residues. CDR3: CASSLARGVGETQYF. For the CDR3, the DNA is TGTGCCAGCAGCTTAGCGCGGGGGGTGGGAGAGACCCAGTACTTC.